The entry that follows covers one TCR beta chain sequence. Only in-frame clones appear in the TCRdb table, and some are missing; sequencing was by immunoSEQ multiplex PCR. The table records 150,000 or so clones, 94% of them present only once. The sample belongs to a study of control samples from healthy donors and cancer patients. V lost 0 bases and J lost 5, with 13 bases in between. The germline V gene encodes CDR1 SGHAT and CDR2 FQNNGV. This CDR3 region has 15 residues. The chain has TRBV11-2 and TRBJ1-2, with D unresolved. The origin of this receptor is a woman between 40 and 55 years old in good health. What was sequenced was blood. CDR3 nucleotide sequence: TGTGCCAGCAGCTTAGAGGGTGTTTCGGCTTATGGCTACACCTTC. Its protein is CASSLEGVSAYGYTF.